The rows below give T cell receptor beta chains drawn from one sample of a study of blood T cell repertoires in COVID-19. This table comes from immunoSEQ multiplex PCR, and its TCRdb copy is limited to in-frame clones, with some not included. The sample includes 180,000 or so clones, about 85% of them seen just once. Sequences were obtained from peripheral blood. These receptors were taken from a woman older than 75 with acute or convalescent COVID-19. The CDR3 runs from the conserved cysteine through the conserved F or W. A D gene is named only where the DNA matches it firmly. Size values are once, few and many counts, or a class for expanded clones, and some rows have none.

V	size	D	J	length	DNA	CDR3
TRBV6-4	.	TRBD1	TRBJ2-1	13	TGTGCCAGCAGTGAGGGGACAGGGGATGAGCAGTTCTTC	CASSEGTGDEQFF
TRBV27	few	TRBD1	TRBJ2-6	17	TGTGCCAGCAGTCCCTCGGACAGGGTGGATGGGGCCAACGTCCTGACTTTC	CASSPSDRVDGANVLTF
TRBV5-6	few	TRBD1	TRBJ1-1	13	TGTGCCAGCAGCTTTACAGGGGGCACTGAAGCTTTCTTT	CASSFTGGTEAFF
TRBV3-1/TRBV3-2	.	.	TRBJ1-1	15	TGTGCCAGCAGCAGCCAGGCAGGGGTAAAGACTGAAGCTTTCTTT	CASSSQAGVKTEAFF
TRBV11-2	once	TRBD1	TRBJ1-3	16	TGTGCCAGCAGCCGTCCCGGGACAGGGGTTGGAAACACCATATATTTT	CASSRPGTGVGNTIYF
TRBV5-1	.	.	TRBJ2-5	14	TGCGCCAGCACCCTACGGTCCCTACAAGAGACCCAGTACTTC	CASTLRSLQETQYF
TRBV11-2	.	TRBD2	TRBJ2-1	15	TGTGCCAGCAGCTTAGGTAGGACTAGCGGCAATGAGCAGTTCTTC	CASSLGRTSGNEQFF
TRBV6-6	.	TRBD1	TRBJ1-1	14	TGTGCCAGCAGTTACTCCGGAGGACAGGAGAAAGCTTTCTTT	CASSYSGGQEKAFF
TRBV5-1	.	TRBD2	TRBJ2-2	14	TGCGCCAGCAGCCTAGCGGGAGCGGGCGGGGAGCTGTTTTTT	CASSLAGAGGELFF
TRBV7-9	.	TRBD1	TRBJ2-1	14	TGTGCCAGCAGATCGACTACAGGGGTCTATGAGCAGTTCTTC	CASRSTTGVYEQFF
TRBV14	.	TRBD1	TRBJ1-1	14	TGTGCCAGCAGCCCTGGGACAGGGCCCTACGGAGCTTTCTTT	CASSPGTGPYGAFF
TRBV5-1	.	TRBD1	TRBJ1-5	14	TGCGCCAGCAGCGAGGGACAGCCGGGGCAGCCCCAGCATTTT	CASSEGQPGQPQHF
TRBV6-2/TRBV6-3	once	.	TRBJ2-6	16	TGTGCCAGCAGTTACTCGGGAAGGGGTGGGGCCAACGTCCTGACTTTC	CASSYSGRGGANVLTF
TRBV14	few	.	TRBJ1-6	16	TGTGCCAGCAGCCAAACAGGGAGCTCCTATAATTCACCCCTCCACTTT	CASSQTGSSYNSPLHF
TRBV30	.	.	TRBJ1-3	14	TGTGCCTGGAGTGGGACAGTCTCTGGAAACACCATATATTTT	CAWSGTVSGNTIYF
TRBV27	.	TRBD2	TRBJ2-3	16	TGTGCCAGCAGTTTAAGGTTGGGGGGGGGAGCAGATACGCAGTATTTT	CASSLRLGGGADTQYF
TRBV12-3/TRBV12-4	.	.	TRBJ1-2	13	TGTGCCAGCAGTTTGGGGGCCAGACTTGGCTACACCTTC	CASSLGARLGYTF
TRBV18	.	.	TRBJ2-7	16	TGTGCCAGCTCCTTCAATCAGGGGGGCCTCTCCTACGAGCAGTACTTC	CASSFNQGGLSYEQYF
TRBV11-2	.	.	TRBJ2-7	15	TGTGCCAGCAGCTTATGGGGCCGTAGCTCCTACGAGCAGTACTTC	CASSLWGRSSYEQYF
TRBV7-9	once	.	TRBJ2-1	17	TGTGCCAGCAGCTTACCGACAGGGAGGAGCTCCTACAATGAGCAGTTCTTC	CASSLPTGRSSYNEQFF
TRBV24-1	.	.	TRBJ1-2	13	TGTGCCACCAGTGACTCTAGTAGGGAGGGCTACACCTTC	CATSDSSREGYTF
TRBV7-9	.	.	TRBJ1-5	13	TGTGCCAGCACCTGGGGGGTGGGTCAGCCCCAGCATTTT	CASTWGVGQPQHF
TRBV14	once	.	TRBJ2-7	15	TGTGCCAGCAGCCAAGGGTTCTGGACAGTGGACGAGCAGTACTTC	CASSQGFWTVDEQYF
TRBV6-5	.	TRBD1	TRBJ1-1	13	TGTGCCAGCAGTCAGGGGGCCGCTGCCAAAGCTTTCTTT	CASSQGAAAKAFF
TRBV20-1	.	.	TRBJ2-7	11	TGCAGTGCGGAAGACGGGTACGAGCAGTACTTC	CSAEDGYEQYF
TRBV27	.	TRBD1	TRBJ1-2	17	TGTGCCAGCAGTTCATCCGGACAGGGAGGAAATAACTATGGCTACACCTTC	CASSSSGQGGNNYGYTF
TRBV5-1	few	TRBD2	TRBJ2-7	15	TGCGCCAGCCGCCTGGGAGCGGGAGGCGCCTACGAGCAGTACTTC	CASRLGAGGAYEQYF
TRBV5-6	.	TRBD1	TRBJ1-2	16	TGTGCCAGCAGCAGACACCGGGACAGGGGCCCCTATGGCTACACCTTC	CASSRHRDRGPYGYTF
TRBV6-5	.	.	TRBJ1-4	15	TGTGCCAGCAGTACGAGGGCCTCAACTAATGAAAAACTGTTTTTT	CASSTRASTNEKLFF
TRBV7-9	.	.	TRBJ1-1	16	TGTGCCAGCAGCTCCCCGCGCGGGATCATGAACACTGAAGCTTTCTTT	CASSSPRGIMNTEAFF
TRBV3-1/TRBV3-2	.	TRBD2	TRBJ2-5	15	TGTGCCAGCAGCCGACTTGGGACTACCCAAGAGACCCAGTACTTC	CASSRLGTTQETQYF